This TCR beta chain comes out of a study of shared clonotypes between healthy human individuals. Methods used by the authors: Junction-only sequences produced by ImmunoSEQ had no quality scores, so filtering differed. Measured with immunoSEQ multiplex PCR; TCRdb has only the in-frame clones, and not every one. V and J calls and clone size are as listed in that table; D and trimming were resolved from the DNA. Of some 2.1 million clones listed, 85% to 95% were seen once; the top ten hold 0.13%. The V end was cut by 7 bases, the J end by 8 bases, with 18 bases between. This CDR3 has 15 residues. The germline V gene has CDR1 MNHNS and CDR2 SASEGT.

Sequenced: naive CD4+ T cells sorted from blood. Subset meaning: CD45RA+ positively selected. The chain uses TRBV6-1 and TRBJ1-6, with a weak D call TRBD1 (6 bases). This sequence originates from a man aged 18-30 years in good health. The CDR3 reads CASNLGGHPDSPLHF. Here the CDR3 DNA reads TGTGCCAGCAACTTAGGGGGACATCCAGATTCACCCCTCCACTTT.